This is a list of T cell receptor beta chains from one sample in a study of T cell repertoires in cytomegalovirus infection. TCRdb re-called the reads with MiXCR, one entry per CDR3 protein. This sample has 150,000 or so distinct CDR3 sequences; roughly 15% occur once, and the top ten carry roughly a sixth. Input material: CD8+ T cells from PBMCs. These receptors all stem from a human donor in good health (CMV status not recorded). Some clones in this sample may be carry-over from other donors' samples. Both conserved end residues are part of each CDR3. A D gene is named only where the DNA matches it firmly. Only part of the rows carry a size: once, few, many, or a class if the clone is expanded.

v_call	cdr3_length	d_call	clone_size	j_call	cdr3_nt	cdr3_aa
TRBV20-1	16	TRBD2	NA	TRBJ2-1	TGCAGTGCTAGAGACCGCGGGGGGGCATTATCTAATGAGCAGTTCTTC	CSARDRGGALSNEQFF
TRBV7-9	15	NA	NA	TRBJ2-1	TGTGCCAGCAGCTTAGAGGCGGGTTACCTCAATGAGCAGTTCTTC	CASSLEAGYLNEQFF
TRBV25-1	19	NA	few	TRBJ2-5	TGTGCCAGCAGTGAATCGGTCTCTCCGGATGGAGGAGATATGGAGACCCAGTACTTC	CASSESVSPDGGDMETQYF
TRBV7-2	20	NA	NA	TRBJ1-1	TGTGCCAGCAGCTTAGTTCGGAGGAAGGCGGTATCTTTTTTGAACACTGAAGCTTTCTTT	CASSLVRRKAVSFLNTEAFF
TRBV6-6	14	TRBD1	few	TRBJ2-2	TGTGCCAGCAGTCATACAGGGGGAGCCGGGGAGCTGTTTTTT	CASSHTGGAGELFF
TRBV27	14	NA	few	TRBJ2-1	TGTGCCAGCAGTCCGTATCGCTCCTACAATGAGCAGTTCTTC	CASSPYRSYNEQFF
TRBV7-9	13	NA	NA	TRBJ1-2	TGTGCCAGCAGCTGGAAACAAACCTATGGCTACACCTTC	CASSWKQTYGYTF
TRBV7-2	14	NA	many	TRBJ2-4	TGTGCCAGCAGCCACCCAGGGGTTCGGGACATTCAGTACTTC	CASSHPGVRDIQYF
TRBV28	14	NA	few	TRBJ1-3	TGTGCCAGCAGTTTGGGGGGAACTGGAAACACCATATATTTT	CASSLGGTGNTIYF
TRBV7-2	13	TRBD1	many	TRBJ2-2	TGTGCCAGCAGGGACCAGGGGGCTGGGGAGCTGTTTTTT	CASRDQGAGELFF
TRBV7-6	15	TRBD2	NA	TRBJ2-7	TGTGCCAGCAGCTTCACCCCTCACATAGCGGGAGTGCAGTACTTC	CASSFTPHIAGVQYF
TRBV5-5	14	NA	NA	TRBJ1-2	TGTGCCAGCAGCAGACCGACAGGAGCGCGGGGCTACACCTTC	CASSRPTGARGYTF
TRBV7-2	17	TRBD2	NA	TRBJ2-2	TGTGCCAGCAGCCCTCGACTAGCGGGGCTGAACACCGGGGAGCTGTTTTTT	CASSPRLAGLNTGELFF
TRBV6-5	15	TRBD2	once	TRBJ2-3	TGTGCCAGCAGTTACGGGCTAGCGGACACAGATACGCAGTATTTT	CASSYGLADTDTQYF
TRBV2	12	TRBD1	few	TRBJ1-2	TGTGCCAGCGAGGGACAGGGGGATGGCTACACCTTC	CASEGQGDGYTF